Shown below are 3 T cell receptor beta chains from a single sample sequenced in a study of OX40 agonist ivuxolimab in advanced cancers. Sequenced by immunoSEQ multiplex PCR; TCRdb stores in-frame clones only, minus some. The sample lists tens of thousands of clones; about 90% were seen once. The sample here was CD4+ or CD8+ T cells sorted from blood, taken in a trial of the OX40 agonist ivuxolimab. The receptors here all came from an adult with an advanced solid tumor such as melanoma, head and neck, liver or kidney cancer.

V is TRBV10-3 and J is TRBJ2-3; the D call may be TRBD1 or TRBD2 (5 bases each). The germline gives CDR1 ENHRY, CDR2 SYGVKD. V was pared by 6 bases and J by 2 bases, with 12 bases between. This CDR3 region has 14 residues. The CDR3 coding sequence is TGTGCCATCAGCGGGGACGGGGACACAGATACGCAGTATTTT. Translating gives CAISGDGDTDTQYF.

This clone was counted only a few times. This chain connects TRBV5-1 to TRBJ1-2; D uncertain. CDR1 SGHRS and CDR2 YFSETQ come from the germline V gene. V was pared by 4 bases and J by 7 bases, with 14 bases between. This CDR3 is built from 13 residues. In DNA, the CDR3 is TGCGCCAGCAGCGGTGGCAATATAGGTGGCTACACCTTC. It specifies CASSGGNIGGYTF.

This clone was seen more than once but under ten times. This chain connects TRBV6-1 to TRBJ2-7, with D possibly TRBD1 on 5 matching bases. Germline CDR1 is MNHNS and CDR2 is SASEGT. Trimming removed 3 bases from V and 3 bases from J, with 12 bases in between. This CDR3 contains 14 residues. CDR3 protein: CASSESGNHYEQYF. CDR3 nucleotide sequence: TGTGCCAGCAGTGAGTCAGGGAATCACTACGAGCAGTACTTC.